This entry is about one T cell receptor (beta chain). V dropped 1 base and J dropped 4 bases, with 14 bases sitting between them. This CDR3 has 16 residues. The germline V gene has CDR1 SEHNR and CDR2 FQNEAQ (reference sequence). This entry belongs to a study of blood T cell repertoires in COVID-19. Method: immunoSEQ multiplex PCR; TCRdb's copy keeps in-frame clones and lacks some. The sample yields over 110,000 clones, 70% to 85% seen once. The sample taken for sequencing was peripheral blood. The chain links TRBV7-9 to TRBJ2-1; D perhaps matches TRBD2 (5 bases). This TCR came from a man between 60 and 75 years old with active or convalescent COVID-19. The CDR3: CASSLGGFKDYNEQFF. The DNA of the CDR3 is TGTGCCAGCAGCTTAGGAGGGTTTAAGGATTACAATGAGCAGTTCTTC.